This record looks at one T cell receptor (beta chain) sequence and its context. The antigen is unknown. This entry belongs to a study of T cell responses to AZD1222 COVID-19 vaccine. Trimming removed 0 bases from V and 3 bases from J, with 13 bases in between. The CDR3 loop spans 16 amino acids. Germline-derived CDR1 and CDR2 are SGHNT and YYREEE (reference sequence). Study conclusions and caveats: Increases in Spike-specific TCR breadth and depth were seen after two AZD1222 doses.

Method: immunoSEQ multiplex PCR; TCRdb's copy keeps in-frame clones and lacks some. The sample has under 200,000 clones, about 91% seen once. Sequencing was performed on peripheral blood, taken 28 days after the second AZD1222 dose. The V gene is TRBV5-4, the J gene TRBJ2-1, with no clear D. This TCR was recovered from an adult who received the AZD1222 COVID-19 vaccine. DNA of the CDR3: TGTGCCAGCAGCTTGGGCCCCCAATCCGGCTACAATGAGCAGTTCTTC. Amino acid sequence: CASSLGPQSGYNEQFF.